This T cell receptor (beta chain) stems from a study of blood T cell repertoires in COVID-19. Only one count was recorded for this clone. Other DNA sequences of this sample code for an identical CDR3. Clones were read by immunoSEQ multiplex PCR, and TCRdb kept only the in-frame ones, dropping some. The table includes 130,000 to 150,000 clones, 88% detected once. Germline CDR1 SGHRS, CDR2 YFSETQ. The V end was cut by 6 bases, the J end by 2 bases, with 10 bases between. The CDR3 is 13 amino acids. This sequence was found in a man between 65 and 85 years old with acute or convalescent COVID-19. The V gene is TRBV5-1, the J gene TRBJ2-3; maybe TRBD2 (6 bases). The sample comprised peripheral blood. CDR3 DNA: TGCGCCAGCAAACGGGGGTCCACAGATACGCAGTATTTT. Encoded protein: CASKRGSTDTQYF.